Each of the 14 T cell receptor beta chains below was sequenced from the same sample in a study of T cell repertoires in cytomegalovirus infection. A single record per CDR3 protein comes from TCRdb applying MiXCR to the reads. In the table there are under 850,000 distinct CDR3 sequences, less than 40% of which are singletons. The sequenced sample was PBMCs. The receptors here all came from a human donor in good health (CMV status not recorded). Some clones in this sample may be carry-over from other donors' samples.

V is TRBV28 and J is TRBJ1-2, with D unresolved. V shed 6 bases and J shed 8 bases, with 16 bases lying between them. The CDR3 runs 13 residues. Germline V CDR1 and CDR2: MDHEN, SYDVKM. This CDR3 is CASSNRTPHGYTF. DNA of the CDR3: TGTGCCAGCAGCAACCGAACCCCCCACGGCTACACCTTC.

In this sample, this clonotype turned up many times. This chain connects TRBV7-2 to TRBJ2-3; TRBD2 aligns across 8 bases. This CDR3 contains 15 residues. Germline V gene data show CDR1 as SGHTA and CDR2 as FQGNSA. Trimming took 3 bases from V and 5 from J; bases not matched to a gene: 7. CDR3 sequence reads: CASSLTGTSVDTQYF. CDR3 nucleotide sequence: TGTGCCAGCAGCTTGACCGGGACTAGTGTAGATACGCAGTATTTT.

CDR3 DNA sequence: TGTGCCAGCAGCTTAACGAAGATTAATAGCAATCAGCCCCAGCATTTT. Its translation: CASSLTKINSNQPQHF. V usage is TRBV7-2 and J usage is TRBJ1-5; D gene ambiguous. The V gene's germline CDR1 is SGHTA and CDR2 FQGNSA. V dropped 2 bases and J dropped 0 bases, with 11 bases sitting between them. The length of the CDR3 is 16 residues.

This clonotype was detected a few times. CDR3 coding DNA: TGTGCCAGCAGCTCGACTAGCGGGGTCGGTACGCAGTATTTT. Protein sequence: CASSSTSGVGTQYF. J is TRBJ2-3 and V is TRBV7-3; 11 nucleotides align to TRBD2. The CDR3 sequence is 14 residues long. From germline, CDR1 is SGHTA and CDR2 FQGTGA. The V and J ends lost 4 bases and 8 bases, in that order; junction bases with no gene match: 5.

This chain links TRBV5-4 with TRBJ1-1, with 9 positions matching TRBD1. Losses at the gene ends were 5 bases for V and 4 bases for J; bases not matched to a gene: 9. Germline assignment: CDR1 SGHNT and CDR2 YYREEE (reference sequence). This CDR3 spans 15 amino acids. The CDR3 nucleotides are TGTGCCAGCAGATGGGGACAGGGTGACGGCACTGAAGCTTTCTTT. Amino acid sequence: CASRWGQGDGTEAFF.

V is TRBV20-1 and J is TRBJ2-1; D is unclear. Germline assignment: CDR1 DFQATT and CDR2 SNEGSKA (reference sequence). The CDR3 contains 11 residues. Trimming shortened V by 5 bases and J by 6 bases, and 8 bases separated the two germline ends. The CDR3 DNA reads TGCAGTGCTTCTATGGGCAATGAGCAGTTCTTC. It encodes CSASMGNEQFF.

The chain carries TRBV18 and TRBJ2-6, with TRBD1 as a possible D gene (6 bases). This CDR3 has 18 amino acids. The V end was cut by 0 bases, the J end by 0 bases, with 12 bases between. Germline V CDR1 and CDR2: KGHSH, LQKENI. The CDR3 spells CASSPPEFRGSGANVLTF. CDR3 DNA sequence: TGTGCCAGCTCACCACCGGAGTTCAGGGGCTCTGGGGCCAACGTCCTGACTTTC.

V usage is TRBV5-1 and J usage is TRBJ2-1; 7 positions agree with TRBD2. This CDR3 region has 16 residues. From germline, CDR1 is SGHRS and CDR2 YFSETQ. Germline trimming cut 3 bases from V and 7 bases from J; bases unmatched to any gene: 13. CDR3 amino acids: CASSSGSGVSRNEQFF. DNA for the CDR3: TGCGCCAGCAGCTCGGGGAGCGGGGTGTCGCGGAATGAGCAGTTCTTC.

This clonotype was seen a handful of times. The V gene is TRBV2, the J gene TRBJ2-5; D gene unclear. V lost 8 bases and J 0 bases, leaving 4 bases between the germline ends. The CDR3 has 11 residues. CDR1 is SNHLY, CDR2 FYNNEI, per germline. CDR3 in amino acids: CASEYQETQYF. CDR3 nucleotide sequence: TGTGCCAGCGAGTACCAAGAGACCCAGTACTTC.

This chain joins TRBV4-2 and TRBJ2-2; the D gene is possibly TRBD2 (6 bases). V dropped 5 bases and J dropped 0 bases, with 19 bases sitting between them. CDR3 length: 18 residues. In germline, CDR1 is LGHNA, CDR2 YNFKEQ. This CDR3 is CASSGPPIGTPNTGELFF. Written as DNA, the CDR3 is TGTGCCAGCAGCGGGCCGCCGATTGGGACTCCGAACACCGGGGAGCTGTTTTTT.

This clonotype was recorded many times. The genes are TRBV7-8 and TRBJ2-6, with D perhaps TRBD1 or TRBD2 (5 bases each). V was pared by 6 bases and J by 1 base, with 19 bases between. The CDR3 totals 18 residues. Germline V CDR1 and CDR2: SGHVS, FQNEAQ. CDR3 residues: CASSRGVFPTSGANVLTF. CDR3 coding DNA: TGTGCCAGCAGTCGAGGGGTTTTCCCGACATCTGGGGCCAACGTCCTGACTTTC.

This clonotype showed up many times. The chain uses TRBV28 and TRBJ1-1, with no clear D. Germline assignment: CDR1 MDHEN and CDR2 SYDVKM. The CDR3 totals 14 residues. Trimming took 5 bases from V and 1 from J, leaving 11 bases between them. CDR3 DNA sequence: TGTGCCAGCAGTCCGCGACGGCGGAACACTGAAGCTTTCTTT. The encoded protein is CASSPRRRNTEAFF.

V and J are TRBV12-3 or TRBV12-4 and TRBJ2-7, with D tentatively TRBD1 or TRBD2 (5 bases each). CDR3 length: 15 residues. Deletions cut 3 bases from V and 3 bases from J, with 15 bases between. The CDR3 sequence: CASSFGAAENYEQYF. The CDR3 DNA sequence: TGTGCCAGCAGTTTCGGGGCCGCCGAAAACTACGAGCAGTACTTC.

This clonotype appeared a few times. The chain is built from TRBV28 and TRBJ1-2, with no clear D. The germline V gene encodes CDR1 MDHEN and CDR2 SYDVKM. The CDR3 sequence is 12 residues long. Trimming cost V 5 bases and J 8 bases, with 12 bases left between them. The CDR3 loop is CASSPLIRGYTF. CDR3 coding DNA: TGTGCCAGCAGTCCCTTGATCCGAGGCTACACCTTC.